This T cell receptor (beta chain) was sequenced during a study of control samples from healthy donors and cancer patients. The CDR3 totals 13 residues. Germline V gene sequence: CDR1 SGHRS, CDR2 YFSETQ. The ends were cut back, 8 bases at V and 1 base at J, with 12 bases in the middle. Produced via immunoSEQ multiplex PCR; TCRdb's table is partial and in-frame only. Of some 130,000 clones listed, about nine tenths are singletons. The chain recombines TRBV5-1 with TRBJ1-1; TRBD1 might be the D (6 bases). The receptor was isolated from a man aged 50-59 years with head and neck cancer. The specimen was PBMCs. The CDR3 sequence: CASKDRPNTEAFF. The CDR3 nucleotides are TGCGCCAGTAAGGACAGACCGAACACTGAAGCTTTCTTT.